The 18 T cell receptor beta chains given below trace back to one sample, sequenced in a study of technical replicates of blood from several donors. Sequenced by immunoSEQ multiplex PCR; TCRdb stores in-frame clones only, minus some. This table holds 98,000 or so clones, about 95% found once. Sequenced sample: T cells isolated from PBMCs. These receptors all stem from a human donor in good health.

The chain has TRBV19 and TRBJ2-5; perhaps TRBD2 as D (6 bases). The end of the DNA aligns better with TRBJ2-7, so the J call may be wrong. The CDR3 length is 18 residues. Germline V lookup: CDR1 LNHDA, CDR2 SQIVND (reference sequence). The CDR3 protein is CASSLGGLGAPVSNEQYF. Here the CDR3 DNA reads TGTGCCAGTAGTCTCGGGGGATTAGGAGCCCCAGTGTCGAACGAGCAGTACTTC.

The chain links TRBV5-4 to TRBJ2-2, with D tentatively TRBD2 (5 bases). CDR3 length: 14 residues. V was cut by 4 bases and J by 2 bases, with 9 bases left in between. Germline loops: CDR1 SGHNT, CDR2 YYREEE (reference sequence). The CDR3 sequence is CASSPGINTGELFF. The CDR3 bases are TGTGCCAGCAGCCCGGGAATAAACACCGGGGAGCTGTTTTTT.

This chain links TRBV7-9 with TRBJ2-2; 8 bases align to TRBD2. This CDR3 has 16 amino acids. V shed 2 bases, J shed 5 bases, and the junction held 7 bases outside the gene matches. CDR1 SEHNR and CDR2 FQNEAQ come from the germline V gene (reference sequence). DNA of the CDR3: TGTGCCAGCAGCTTAACGAGCGGGGGAAGAACCGGGGAGCTGTTTTTT. The encoded protein is CASSLTSGGRTGELFF.

The chain carries TRBV5-1 and TRBJ2-5; D gene uncertain. In germline, CDR1 is SGHRS, CDR2 YFSETQ. The CDR3 has 12 residues. V was clipped by 5 bases and J by 4 bases, with 9 bases between them. CDR3 region: CASRDSGETQYF. Here the CDR3 DNA reads TGCGCCAGCAGAGACTCGGGAGAGACCCAGTACTTC.

Of note for this clone: At one end the junction does not follow the germline gene, possibly because of a read error. The rearrangement uses TRBV6-1 and TRBJ2-1, with 8 bases aligning to TRBD2. Germline V lookup: CDR1 MNHNS, CDR2 SASEGT. The CDR3 loop spans 15 amino acids. The CDR3 DNA reads as TGTGCCAGCAGTGAACGGTCGGGGAGCGGGAGCATGGGGCTCTTC. This codes for CASSERSGSGSMGLF.

V usage is TRBV5-1 and J usage is TRBJ2-2, with TRBD2 identical over 14 bases. The CDR3 loop spans 17 amino acids. Germline trimming cut 7 bases from V and 2 bases from J; bases unmatched to any gene: 7. From germline, CDR1 is SGHRS and CDR2 YFSETQ. This chain's CDR3 is CASAPGLAGVNTGELFF. In nucleotides, the CDR3 is TGCGCCAGCGCACCGGGACTAGCGGGAGTAAACACCGGGGAGCTGTTTTTT. Complete variable domain (other parts from reference TRBV5-1 and TRBJ2-2): KAGVTQTPRYLIKTRGQQVTLSCSPISGHRSVSWYQQTPGQGLQFLFEYFSETQRNKGNFPGRFSGRQFSNSRSEMNVSTLELGDSALYLCASAPGLAGVNTGELFFGEGSRLTVL.

The chain links TRBV5-6 to TRBJ1-4; 9 positions agree with TRBD1. V lost 3 bases, J lost 8 bases, and 5 bases stayed unmatched. Germline lookup yields CDR1 SGHDT and CDR2 YYEEEE. The CDR3 covers 14 residues. CDR3 sequence: CASSYGTGYEKLFF. Written as DNA, the CDR3 is TGTGCCAGCAGCTATGGGACAGGGTACGAAAAACTGTTTTTT. Using reference TRBV5-6 and TRBJ1-4 for the parts outside the CDR3, the full variable domain is DAGVTQSPTHLIKTRGQQVTLRCSPKSGHDTVSWYQQALGQGPQFIFQYYEEEERQRGNFPDRFSGHQFPNYSSELNVNALLLGDSALYLCASSYGTGYEKLFFGSGTQLSVL.

The chain links TRBV27 to TRBJ2-1; 8 nucleotides match TRBD1. The length of the CDR3 is 15 residues. The V and J ends lost 8 bases and 8 bases, in that order; junction bases with no gene match: 14. The V gene's germline CDR1 is MNHEY and CDR2 SMNVEV (reference sequence). The CDR3 here is CASVSQIQGADEQFF. The CDR3 nucleotides are TGTGCCAGCGTTTCTCAAATCCAGGGGGCTGATGAGCAGTTCTTC.

The V gene is TRBV5-4, the J gene TRBJ2-1; D possibly corresponds to TRBD2 (6 bases). With 2 bases removed from V and 6 bases from J, the gap between germline ends came to 12 bases. The V gene's germline CDR1 is SGHNT and CDR2 YYREEE (reference sequence). CDR3 size: 14 residues. The CDR3 bases are TGTGCCAGCAGCTTATACGGGAGCCGCAATGAGCAGTTCTTC. The encoded protein is CASSLYGSRNEQFF.

The DNA of the CDR3 is TGTGCCAGCAGCCTCATGAGGCAGACCCAGTACTTC. Amino acids: CASSLMRQTQYF. The rearrangement uses TRBV28 and TRBJ2-5, with D unresolved. From germline, CDR1 is MDHEN and CDR2 SYDVKM. V lost 6 bases, J lost 6 bases, and 11 bases lay in between. There are 12 residues in the CDR3.

This clone has just one count. This sequence joins TRBV5-1 and TRBJ2-1; tentatively, D is TRBD1 (6 bases). This CDR3 contains 20 residues. Trimming cost V 2 bases and J 1 base, with 25 bases left between them. CDR1 and CDR2 (germline): SGHRS, YFSETQ. The DNA of the CDR3 is TGCGCCAGCAGCTTTAACCCTGGGAGTTTTGGGACACGATCCTACAATGAGCAGTTCTTC. Translation: CASSFNPGSFGTRSYNEQFF.

The chain combines TRBV6-5 with TRBJ1-2; unclear D gene. V shed 8 bases and J shed 2 bases, with 12 bases lying between them. The CDR3 extends over 13 amino acids. Per germline, CDR1 MNHEY and CDR2 SVGAGI. Here the CDR3 reads CASSSGVNYGYTF. The CDR3 DNA sequence: TGTGCCAGCTCTTCCGGGGTAAACTATGGCTACACCTTC.

The chain has TRBV11-3 and TRBJ2-7, with a weak D call TRBD2 (6 bases). Germline lookup yields CDR1 SGHNT and CDR2 YENEEA. V lost 4 bases to trimming and J lost 3 bases, with 13 bases between them. The CDR3 is 14 amino acids. The CDR3, as DNA: TGTGCCAGCAGCTCGGGGGATCAAATCTACGAGCAGTACTTC. Amino acid sequence: CASSSGDQIYEQYF.

The genes are TRBV11-2 and TRBJ2-3, with 12 bases that match TRBD2. The CDR3 sequence is 16 residues long. Looked up from germline, CDR1 is SGHAT and CDR2 is FQNNGV. V trimming: 5 bases; J trimming: 3 bases; junction bases outside the gene matches: 6. The chain's CDR3 is CASSTRLAGVTDTQYF. Written as DNA, the CDR3 is TGTGCCAGCAGCACCCGACTAGCGGGGGTGACAGATACGCAGTATTTT.

The chain joins TRBV11-2 to TRBJ2-7; 8 bases match TRBD1. CDR1 and CDR2 (germline): SGHAT, FQNNGV. Trimming cost V 5 bases and J 6 bases; bases outside gene matches: 9. CDR3 length equals 14 residues. The CDR3, as DNA: TGTGCCAGCAGCGGGCAATCAGGGGGCGGCGAGCAGTACTTC. This codes for CASSGQSGGGEQYF.

The genes are TRBV6-5 and TRBJ1-4; a possible D gene is TRBD1 (5 bases). The ends were cut back, 3 bases at V and 6 bases at J, with 11 bases in the middle. The CDR3 has 14 residues. Germline V lookup: CDR1 MNHEY, CDR2 SVGAGI. The CDR3 region is CASSYWQGDEKLFF. DNA for the CDR3: TGTGCCAGCAGTTATTGGCAGGGTGATGAAAAACTGTTTTTT.

The gene calls are TRBV20-1 and TRBJ2-5, with D unresolved. Looked up from germline, CDR1 is DFQATT and CDR2 is SNEGSKA (reference sequence). The CDR3 loop spans 11 amino acids. Trimming left V 7 bases short and J 3 bases short, with 9 bases between. The CDR3 loop reads CSGASKETQYF. In nucleotides, the CDR3 is TGCAGTGGGGCGAGTAAAGAGACCCAGTACTTC.

The chain uses TRBV29-1 and TRBJ2-1; 12 nucleotides align to TRBD2. Germline CDR1 reads SQVTM; CDR2 reads ANQGSEA. This CDR3 is built from 14 residues. After removal of 4 bases from V and 6 bases from J, the junction contained 4 bases not matched to a gene. The CDR3 sequence is CSVVLAGGFNEQFF. CDR3 nucleotides: TGCAGCGTTGTCCTAGCGGGAGGGTTCAATGAGCAGTTCTTC.